This T cell receptor (beta chain) was recovered during a study of early T cells in non-severe SARS-CoV-2 infection. Overall study: Sequenced material consisted of bulk RNA (from unsorted whole blood), and chains were unpaired. The study, taken as a whole, reports: Clonotype matching in VDJdb favored anti-spike CD8 responses and did not capture private and CD4 specificities.

This clonotype occurred many times. Its target is not known. Germline V gene sequence: CDR1 KGHSY, CDR2 FQNENV. Trimming took 2 bases from V and 4 from J, leaving 11 bases between them. CDR3 length equals 14 residues. Tagging with unique molecular identifiers was applied to individual cDNA molecules. In TCRdb, the 5' RACE reads were re-called with MiXCR into one record per CDR3 protein. Here the sample spans about 39,000 distinct CDR3 sequences, 3% to 4% being singletons. The chain links TRBV16 to TRBJ1-1; no reliable D call. The sample consisted of whole blood. The TCR originated in an adult who was a healthcare worker with PCR-confirmed SARS-CoV-2 infection or an uninfected control (not recorded which). The CDR3 protein is CASSQGGPVTEAFF. The CDR3 DNA sequence: TGTGCCAGCAGCCAAGGAGGCCCCGTCACTGAAGCTTTCTTT. The full variable domain, in which reference TRBV16 and TRBJ1-1 provide the parts outside the CDR3, is GEEVAQTPKHLVRGEGQKAKLYCAPIKGHSYVFWYQQVLKNEFKFLISFQNENVFDETGMPKERFSAKCLPNSPCSLEIQATKLEDSAVYFCASSQGGPVTEAFFGQGTRLTVV.